These T cell receptor beta chains were read from a single sample in a study of spatial heterogeneity in lung cancer. MiXCR, run by TCRdb on the 5' RACE reads, gives a single entry per CDR3 protein. The sample gives 15,000 or so distinct CDR3 sequences, 12% to 15% of which show up once; 35% to 45% is in the top ten. Sequencing used PBMCs, obtained at surgery. These receptors were collected from a male donor with early-stage non-small cell lung cancer. Both conserved end residues are part of each CDR3. D genes are given only for firm matches. Only part of the rows carry a size: once, few, many, or a class if the clone is expanded.

TRBV2	NA	few	10	TRBJ1-1	CASGNTEAFF	TGTGCCAGCGGCAACACTGAAGCTTTCTTT
TRBV7-2	NA	few	13	TRBJ2-5	CASSLGDSKTQYF	TGTGCCAGCAGCTTAGGAGACTCGAAGACCCAGTACTTC
TRBV28	NA	NA	14	TRBJ2-5	CASSLNLALGAQYF	TGTGCCAGCAGTTTGAACCTGGCCCTGGGTGCCCAGTACTTC
TRBV27	TRBD1	NA	14	TRBJ1-6	CASSPRTGRPPLHF	TGTGCCAGCAGTCCCCGGACAGGGAGGCCACCCCTCCACTTT
TRBV3-1	NA	NA	14	TRBJ1-1	CASSQDSVGTEAFF	TGTGCCAGCAGCCAAGATTCGGTGGGCACTGAAGCTTTCTTT
TRBV7-2	NA	NA	12	TRBJ2-3	CASSFDTDTQYF	TGTGCCAGCAGCTTCGACACAGATACGCAGTATTTT
TRBV7-9	TRBD2	NA	18	TRBJ2-7	CASSLIRGSGGPTYEQYF	TGTGCCAGCAGCTTAATTAGAGGTAGCGGGGGGCCGACCTACGAGCAGTACTTC
TRBV29-1	NA	few	14	TRBJ2-5	CSVFTGNSRETQYF	TGCAGCGTCTTCACAGGGAACTCGAGAGAGACCCAGTACTTC
TRBV20-1	TRBD1	many	13	TRBJ2-7	CSARDMGQGLQYF	TGCAGTGCTAGAGATATGGGACAGGGTCTCCAGTACTTC
TRBV2	NA	many	14	TRBJ2-5	CASRYSGNQETQYF	TGTGCCAGCAGATACTCCGGGAACCAAGAGACCCAGTACTTC
TRBV4-3	NA	NA	15	TRBJ1-2	CASSQEWQGGYGYTF	TGCGCCAGCAGCCAAGAATGGCAGGGAGGCTATGGCTACACCTTC
TRBV7-6	NA	medium-sized	15	TRBJ2-3	CASSESGGTTDTQYF	TGTGCCAGCAGCGAGTCTGGGGGGACCACAGATACGCAGTATTTT
TRBV7-2	NA	NA	13	TRBJ2-1	CASSLVKGNEQFF	TGTGCCAGCAGCTTAGTCAAGGGGAATGAGCAGTTCTTC
TRBV29-1	TRBD1	few	15	TRBJ1-2	CSVDRQGGRSYGYTF	TGCAGCGTTGATAGACAGGGGGGCAGAAGCTATGGCTACACCTTC
TRBV29-1	TRBD1	many	13	TRBJ1-2	CSVVQGQGQGYTF	TGCAGCGTTGTCCAGGGACAGGGTCAAGGCTACACCTTC
TRBV20-1	NA	NA	13	TRBJ2-7	CSASVDRGWEQYF	TGCAGTGCTAGTGTTGATAGGGGGTGGGAGCAGTACTTC
TRBV21-1	NA	many	16	TRBJ2-2	CASSKDQGGTPGSCFF	NA
TRBV11-2	NA	NA	13	TRBJ2-3	CASSLLSTDTQYF	TGTGCCAGCAGCTTGCTGAGCACAGATACGCAGTATTTT
TRBV2	NA	many	13	TRBJ1-2	CASSVQGADGYTF	TGTGCCAGCAGTGTTCAGGGCGCGGATGGCTACACCTTC
TRBV11-2	NA	few	13	TRBJ2-5	CASSLRQQETQYF	TGTGCCAGCAGCTTGAGGCAGCAAGAGACCCAGTACTTC
TRBV5-1	NA	few	15	TRBJ2-1	CASSLIRGAYNEQFF	TGCGCCAGCAGCTTGATCAGGGGCGCGTACAATGAGCAGTTCTTC
TRBV5-1	NA	few	15	TRBJ2-3	CASSLVGSPTDTQYF	TGCGCCAGCAGCTTGGTCGGGAGCCCCACAGATACGCAGTATTTT
TRBV7-8	NA	few	13	TRBJ2-3	CASSLAHTDTQYF	TGTGCCAGCAGCTTAGCGCACACAGATACGCAGTATTTT
TRBV7-9	NA	few	15	TRBJ2-4	CASSPLGGAKNIQYF	TGTGCCAGCAGCCCGTTGGGGGGAGCCAAAAACATTCAGTACTTC
TRBV2	NA	few	13	TRBJ1-2	CASSEDRDYGYTF	TGTGCCAGCAGCGAAGACCGAGACTATGGCTACACCTTC
TRBV13	NA	many	17	TRBJ2-3	CASSPPSGSGGTDTQYF	TGTGCCAGCAGCCCCCCGAGCGGGTCCGGTGGCACAGATACGCAGTATTTT
TRBV20-1	NA	many	14	TRBJ2-3	CSARDPRATDTQYF	TGCAGTGCTAGGGACCCCAGGGCCACAGATACGCAGTATTTT
TRBV9	NA	NA	14	TRBJ2-5	CASSVQGGQETQYF	TGTGCCAGCAGCGTACAGGGCGGGCAAGAGACCCAGTACTTC
TRBV3-1	NA	few	15	TRBJ2-1	CASSQMSTGGNEQFF	TGTGCCAGCAGCCAAATGTCGACAGGCGGCAATGAGCAGTTCTTC
TRBV18	TRBD1	hyperexpanded	19	TRBJ2-7	CASSPRGFGRRTGSDEQYF	TGTGCCAGCTCACCACGCGGTTTCGGTCGCCGGACAGGGAGCGACGAGCAGTACTTC
TRBV7-8	NA	many	19	TRBJ1-6	CASSPGDWGIHSRNSPLHF	TGTGCCAGCAGCCCCGGCGATTGGGGCATCCACTCTCGAAATTCACCCCTCCACTTT
TRBV10-2	NA	few	18	TRBJ2-3	CASSELRGLPSVLDTQYF	TGCGCCAGCAGTGAGTTGCGGGGGCTGCCTAGCGTCCTAGATACGCAGTATTTT
TRBV6-5	NA	few	14	TRBJ1-5	CASSYSQVNQPQHF	TGTGCCAGCAGTTACTCTCAGGTCAATCAGCCCCAGCATTTT
TRBV29-1	NA	many	12	TRBJ2-1	CSVERQLNEQFF	TGCAGCGTTGAAAGACAGCTCAATGAGCAGTTCTTC
TRBV28	NA	many	12	TRBJ1-2	CASSGTRGGYTF	TGTGCCAGCAGTGGGACGAGGGGTGGCTACACCTTC
TRBV29-1	TRBD1	few	14	TRBJ2-1	CSVEKTGSGNEQFF	TGCAGCGTTGAAAAGACAGGGAGCGGCAATGAGCAGTTCTTC
TRBV3-2	NA	NA	11	TRBJ2-7	CASSQWYEQYF	TGTGCCAGCAGCCAATGGTACGAGCAGTACTTC
TRBV10-2	NA	large	13	TRBJ1-2	CASRYRDRGGYTF	TGCGCCAGCAGATACAGGGATAGGGGTGGCTACACCTTC
TRBV25-1	NA	NA	15	TRBJ2-7	CASSEPTVTGHEQYF	TGTGCCAGCAGTGAACCCACCGTGACAGGACACGAGCAGTACTTC
TRBV11-3	NA	NA	15	TRBJ2-2	CASSPHEGNTGELFF	TGTGCCAGCAGCCCGCACGAGGGGAACACCGGGGAGCTGTTTTTT
TRBV29-1	NA	NA	12	TRBJ1-1	CSGQGWNTEAFF	TGCAGCGGGCAGGGGTGGAACACTGAAGCTTTCTTT
TRBV7-8	TRBD1	NA	16	TRBJ1-1	CASRPLGQGRNTEAFF	TGTGCCAGCAGACCACTGGGACAGGGGCGGAACACTGAAGCTTTCTTT